The entry that follows covers one T cell receptor beta chain sequence. The entry originates in a study of cytomegalovirus exposure and HLA in healthy donors. 13 Jbeta primers and 60 Vbeta primers were used for the PCR. Generated by immunoSEQ multiplex PCR, the TCRdb table keeps only in-frame clones and is missing some. The sample shows 100,000 to 120,000 clones, approximately 80% of them seen only once. Germline V gene sequence: CDR1 MNHNS, CDR2 SASEGT. CDR3 length: 15 residues. V lost 5 bases and J lost 4; bases outside the gene matches: 5. This receptor was taken from a woman aged 55-70 years in good health and CMV-seropositive. The chain employs TRBV6-1 and TRBJ2-5, with 12 nucleotides matching TRBD2. Sequencing was performed on PBMCs. The CDR3 sequence is CASSLLAGGGETQYF. The DNA of the CDR3 is TGTGCCAGCAGTCTACTAGCGGGAGGTGGAGAGACCCAGTACTTC.